The present TCR beta chain was sequenced within a study of cytomegalovirus exposure and HLA in healthy donors. 60 Vbeta and 13 Jbeta primers were used in PCR. Using immunoSEQ multiplex PCR, the repertoire was profiled, and TCRdb retains in-frame clones only, with some absent. This sample carries about 110,000 clones, roughly 80% of them seen once, and the ten largest clones take 2.5%. Sequencing used PBMCs. The TCR was taken from a man aged 35-49 years in good health and CMV-seronegative.

CDR3 sequence reads: CASNPGMGQPQHF. In DNA form, the CDR3 reads TGTGCCAGCAACCCAGGGATGGGTCAGCCCCAGCATTTT. V and J are TRBV6-5 and TRBJ1-5, with D tentatively TRBD1 (5 bases). Trimming took 7 bases from V and 6 from J, leaving 13 bases between them. Germline CDR1 is MNHEY and CDR2 is SVGAGI. The CDR3 has 13 amino acids.